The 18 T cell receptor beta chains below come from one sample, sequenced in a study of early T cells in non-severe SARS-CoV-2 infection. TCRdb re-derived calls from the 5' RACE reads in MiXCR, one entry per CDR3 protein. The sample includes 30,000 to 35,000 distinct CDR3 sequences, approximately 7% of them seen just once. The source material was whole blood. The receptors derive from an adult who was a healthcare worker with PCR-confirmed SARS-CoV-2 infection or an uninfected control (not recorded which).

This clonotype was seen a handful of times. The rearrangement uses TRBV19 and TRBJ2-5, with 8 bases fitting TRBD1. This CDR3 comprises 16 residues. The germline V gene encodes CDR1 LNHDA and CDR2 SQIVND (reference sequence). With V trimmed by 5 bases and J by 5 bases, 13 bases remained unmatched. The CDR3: CASSFDRGGNVETQYF. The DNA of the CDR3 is TGTGCCAGTAGTTTCGACAGGGGTGGAAACGTGGAGACCCAGTACTTC.

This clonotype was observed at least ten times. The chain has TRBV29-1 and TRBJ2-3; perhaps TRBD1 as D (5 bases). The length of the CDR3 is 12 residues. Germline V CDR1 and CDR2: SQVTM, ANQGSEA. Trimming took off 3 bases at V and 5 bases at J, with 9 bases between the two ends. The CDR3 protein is CSVDRVGDTQYF. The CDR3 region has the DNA TGCAGCGTTGACAGGGTTGGAGATACGCAGTATTTT.

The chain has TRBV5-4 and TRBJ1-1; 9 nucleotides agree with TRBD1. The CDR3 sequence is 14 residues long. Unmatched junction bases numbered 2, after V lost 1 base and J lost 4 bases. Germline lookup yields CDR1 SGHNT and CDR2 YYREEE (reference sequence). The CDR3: CASSLQDRGTEAFF. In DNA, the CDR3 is TGTGCCAGCAGCTTGCAGGACAGGGGCACTGAAGCTTTCTTT.

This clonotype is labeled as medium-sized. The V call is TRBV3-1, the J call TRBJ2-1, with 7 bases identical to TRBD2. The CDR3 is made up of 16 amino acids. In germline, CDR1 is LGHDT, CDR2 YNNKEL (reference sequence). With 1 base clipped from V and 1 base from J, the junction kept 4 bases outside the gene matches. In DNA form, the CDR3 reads TGTGCCAGCAGCCAAGGACTAGCCGATTCCTACAATGAGCAGTTCTTC. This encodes CASSQGLADSYNEQFF.

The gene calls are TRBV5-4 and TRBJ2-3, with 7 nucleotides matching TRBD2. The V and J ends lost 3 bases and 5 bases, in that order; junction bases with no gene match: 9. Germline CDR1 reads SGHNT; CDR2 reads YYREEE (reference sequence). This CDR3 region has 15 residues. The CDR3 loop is CASSSRWTSIDTQYF. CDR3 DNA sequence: TGTGCCAGCAGCTCCCGCTGGACTAGTATAGATACGCAGTATTTT.

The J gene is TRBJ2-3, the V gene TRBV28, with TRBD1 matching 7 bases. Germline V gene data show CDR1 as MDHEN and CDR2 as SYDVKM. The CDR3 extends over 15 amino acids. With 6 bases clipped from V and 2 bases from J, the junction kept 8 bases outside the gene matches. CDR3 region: CASSLPGQLTDTQYF. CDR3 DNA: TGTGCCAGCAGCTTGCCGGGACAGCTCACAGATACGCAGTATTTT.

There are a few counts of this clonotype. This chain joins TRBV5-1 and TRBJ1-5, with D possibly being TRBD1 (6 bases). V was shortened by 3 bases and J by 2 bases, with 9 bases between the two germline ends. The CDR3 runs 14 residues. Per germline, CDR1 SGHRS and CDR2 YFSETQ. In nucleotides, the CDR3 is TGCGCCAGCAGCTCACAGGGTGGCAATCAGCCCCAGCATTTT. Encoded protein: CASSSQGGNQPQHF.

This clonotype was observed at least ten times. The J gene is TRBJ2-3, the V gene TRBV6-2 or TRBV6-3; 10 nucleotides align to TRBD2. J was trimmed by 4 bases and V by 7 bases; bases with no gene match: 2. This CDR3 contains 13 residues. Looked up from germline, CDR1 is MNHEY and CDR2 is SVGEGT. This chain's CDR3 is CASTLAGADTQYF. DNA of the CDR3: TGTGCCAGCACCCTAGCGGGGGCAGATACGCAGTATTTT.

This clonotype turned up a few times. CDR3 protein: CASSRDFADTQYF. Written as DNA, the CDR3 is TGCGCCAGCAGCCGGGATTTTGCAGATACGCAGTATTTT. The gene calls are TRBV5-1 and TRBJ2-3, with D possibly TRBD2 on 5 matching bases. The V and J ends lost 4 bases and 4 bases respectively, with 10 bases between them. This CDR3 comprises 13 residues. The germline CDR1 and CDR2 sequences are SGHRS and YFSETQ.

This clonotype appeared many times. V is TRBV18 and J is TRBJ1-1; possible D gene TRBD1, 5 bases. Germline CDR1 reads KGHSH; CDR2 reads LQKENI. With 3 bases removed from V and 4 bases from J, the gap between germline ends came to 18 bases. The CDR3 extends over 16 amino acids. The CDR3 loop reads CASSPFLRERGTEAFF. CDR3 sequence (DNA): TGTGCCAGCTCACCTTTTCTGAGAGAAAGGGGCACTGAAGCTTTCTTT. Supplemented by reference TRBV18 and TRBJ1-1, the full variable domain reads NAGVMQNPRHLVRRRGQEARLRCSPMKGHSHVYWYRQLPEEGLKFMVYLQKENIIDESGMPKERFSAEFPKEGPSILRIQQVVRGDSAAYFCASSPFLRERGTEAFFGQGTRLTVV.

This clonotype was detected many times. CDR3 residues: CARGLASEQYF. CDR3 coding DNA: TGTGCCAGGGGGCTAGCAAGCGAGCAGTACTTC. V is TRBV2 and J is TRBJ2-7; D may correspond to TRBD1 or TRBD2 (5 bases each). This CDR3 has 11 residues. Germline V gene sequence: CDR1 SNHLY, CDR2 FYNNEI. Trimming left V 9 bases short and J 6 bases short, with 12 bases between.

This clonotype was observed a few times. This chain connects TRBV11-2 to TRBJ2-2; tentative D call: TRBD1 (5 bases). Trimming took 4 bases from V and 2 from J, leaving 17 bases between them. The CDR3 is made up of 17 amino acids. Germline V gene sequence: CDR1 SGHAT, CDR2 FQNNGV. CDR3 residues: CASSWLNGAPNTGELFF. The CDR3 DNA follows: TGTGCCAGCAGCTGGTTGAATGGGGCTCCTAACACCGGGGAGCTGTTTTTT.

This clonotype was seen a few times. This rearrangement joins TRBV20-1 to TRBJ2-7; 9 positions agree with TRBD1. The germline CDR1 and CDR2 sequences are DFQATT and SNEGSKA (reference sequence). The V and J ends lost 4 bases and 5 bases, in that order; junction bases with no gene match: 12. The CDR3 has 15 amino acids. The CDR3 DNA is TGCAGTGCTACCTCTTCAGGACAGGGGATCGACGAGCAGTACTTC. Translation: CSATSSGQGIDEQYF.

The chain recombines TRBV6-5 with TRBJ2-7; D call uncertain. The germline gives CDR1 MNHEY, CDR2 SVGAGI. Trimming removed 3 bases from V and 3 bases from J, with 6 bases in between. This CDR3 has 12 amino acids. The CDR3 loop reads CASSYPGYEQYF. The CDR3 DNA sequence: TGTGCCAGCAGTTATCCCGGCTACGAGCAGTACTTC.

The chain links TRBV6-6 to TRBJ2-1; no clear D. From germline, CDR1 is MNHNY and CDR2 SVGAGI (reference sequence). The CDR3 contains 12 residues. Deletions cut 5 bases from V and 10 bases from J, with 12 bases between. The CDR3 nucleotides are TGTGCCAGCAGTCGGACCCCCTGGGAGCAGTTCTTC. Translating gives CASSRTPWEQFF.

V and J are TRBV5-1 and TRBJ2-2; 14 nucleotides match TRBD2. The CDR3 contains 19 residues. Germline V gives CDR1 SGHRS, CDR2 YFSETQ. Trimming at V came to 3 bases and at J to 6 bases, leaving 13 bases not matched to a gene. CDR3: CASSSLATSGRALAGELFF. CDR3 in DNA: TGCGCCAGCAGCTCGCTCGCGACTAGCGGGAGGGCCTTGGCCGGGGAGCTGTTTTTT.

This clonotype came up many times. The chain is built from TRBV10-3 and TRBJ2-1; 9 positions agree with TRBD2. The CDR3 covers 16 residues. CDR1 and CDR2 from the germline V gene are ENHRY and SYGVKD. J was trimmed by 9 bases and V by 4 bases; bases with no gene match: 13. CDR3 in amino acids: CAISGGGSGSDGEQFF. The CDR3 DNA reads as TGTGCCATCAGTGGCGGAGGTAGCGGGAGTGATGGTGAGCAGTTCTTC.

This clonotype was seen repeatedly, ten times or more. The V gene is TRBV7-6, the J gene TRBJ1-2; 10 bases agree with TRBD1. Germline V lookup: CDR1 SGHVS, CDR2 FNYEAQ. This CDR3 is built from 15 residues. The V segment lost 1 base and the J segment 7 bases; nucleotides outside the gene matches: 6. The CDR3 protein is CASSLGFRDRGGYTF. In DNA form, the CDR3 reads TGTGCCAGCAGCTTAGGCTTCCGGGACAGGGGTGGCTACACCTTC.